This T cell receptor beta chain stems from a study of T cell responses to AZD1222 COVID-19 vaccine (TCRdb year 2021). About the study as a whole: TCR sequencing covered 233 trial participants: 200 to 220 given two doses of AZD1222 and 26 given two doses of MenACWY control vaccine. Trial participants were enrolled into age subgroups of 18-55, 56-69 and 70-plus years, which contained 148, 28 and 57 TCR-sequenced participants, respectively. Here is what the overall study found, with its caveats: Vaccine-associated CD4 TCRs spanned the whole spike protein, with dominant responses in regions 160-218 and 743-854. After two AZD1222 doses, spike-specific TCR breadth and depth were significantly higher than at day 0 and than in MenACWY recipients. Conclusions about previously exposed vaccinees are limited, since just a handful of AZD1222 recipients were seropositive for SARS-CoV-2 at baseline. Participants were mostly white British, with more females than males. The authors suggested clonal diversity may have been underestimated. Because no samples from the day 14 peak response were available, repertoires could be characterized only after the peak T cell response. Reportedly, close to half of the unique spike-specific TCRs recognized epitopes lying outside the regions that are mutated in the B.1.351 and B.1.1.7 variants. The 56-69-year group was small, and its depth increase did not reach significance, likely because of low power.

Per the publication, the time point label means: about 28 days (+/-7) after the second vaccine dose. AZD1222 recipients whose second dose came at about 4 weeks and those whose second dose came at about 12 weeks were combined into one group, since spike-specific TCR depth and breadth did not differ between the two schedules. Vaccinee samples came from UK trials COV001 and COV002, including a single-blind randomized controlled phase 2/3 trial of AZD1222 (ChAdOx1 nCoV-19) in healthy adults. For TCRbeta chain sequencing, PBMC samples from trial participants were taken at day 0 and at day 28 after the second dose. The CDR3 regions of human TCRbeta chains were subjected to immunosequencing. Turning to the authors' computational methods: TCRs in the repertoires were matched against a reference library of SARS-CoV-2-specific TCRs that had been generated with the MIRA antigen-specificity platform. Breadth was defined as the fraction of unique TCRs that were SARS-CoV-2-associated. Depth was defined as the fraction of total T cells that were SARS-CoV-2-associated. Using the MIRA data, every spike-specific TCR was mapped to the spike region that the TCR reacted to and assigned to either a CD4 or a CD8 class. Log10-transformed breadth and depth values were compared by one-way ANOVA with Sidak's multiple comparisons tests. TCRdb provides this immuneACCESS table in a form limited to in-frame rearrangements. Some clones are lacking; in checked studies, under half of them reflect an unresolved V gene, and why the rest are absent is not known. V, J and clone size reflect that table, while D and trimming were determined from the DNA. The sample profile shows 90,000 to 100,000 clones; about nine tenths of them were found once. The top ten clonotypes cover 15% to 20% of the sample.

The CDR3 contains 13 residues, cysteine and phenylalanine counted. Only the CDR3 DNA stays, 39 bases, in frame from base 1. V is shortened by 3 bases, J by 7 bases, and the region joining them spans 11 bases. Based on the germline V gene, the CDR1 and CDR2 sequences are SGHNT and YENEEA. About this clone itself: It has no known antigen specificity. No much larger clone exists at a distance of one base, and base qualities are not known.

The material was peripheral blood, obtained 28 days after the second AZD1222 dose. The sequence was collected from an adult who received the AZD1222 COVID-19 vaccine. The sequence joins TRBV11-3 to TRBJ2-3; the D gene is possibly TRBD1 or TRBD2, with 7 bases matching each. The CDR3 amino acid sequence is: CASSFQGGHTQYF. The DNA reads TGTGCCAGCAGCTTTCAGGGGGGGCATACGCAGTATTTT.